The entry that follows covers one T cell receptor (beta chain) sequence. The target antigen is unknown. This record belongs to a study of CD8+CD57+ T cells in acquired aplastic anemia. Study information: Sorted CD4+ and CD8+ cells yielded around 3.2 ug of DNA on average. The study, taken as a whole, reports: For CD8+ Simpson's diversity, patients and controls showed no significant difference. Patients and controls shared some 29 CD8+ CDR3 sequences, which appeared highly expressed in patients and within their immunodominant clones.

Whoever was chosen for sequencing had shown CD8+CD57+ cell expansion by flow cytometry. The study sampled blood from patients who had received no therapy. Profiles of TCR beta VDJ and CDR3 were generated from a genomic DNA template. Via MiXCR, TCRdb re-called the reads, giving one row per CDR3 protein. Here the sample spans about 200,000 distinct CDR3 sequences, about half being singletons. The clonotype was recovered from a human donor with aplastic anemia. Input material: sorted CD4+, CD8+, or CD8+CD57+ T cells (not recorded which) from PBMCs.

The DNA for the CDR3 is TGTGCCAGCAGCTTATTACTGGGGGATAGCAATCAGCCCCAGCATTTT. Translation gives CASSLLLGDSNQPQHF. The chain uses TRBV7-2 and TRBJ1-5; D might be TRBD1 (5 bases). The V end lost 2 bases, the J end lost 0 bases, and 11 bases lay between the germline ends. The CDR3 runs 16 residues. Germline V lookup: CDR1 SGHTA, CDR2 FQGNSA. Complete variable domain (other parts from reference TRBV7-2 and TRBJ1-5): GAGVSQSPSNKVTEKGKDVELRCDPISGHTALYWYRQSLGQGLEFLIYFQGNSAPDKSGLPSDRFSAERTGGSVSTLTIQRTQQEDSAVYLCASSLLLGDSNQPQHFGDGTRLSIL.